Shown below are 14 T cell receptor beta chains from a single sample sequenced in a study of blood T cell repertoires in COVID-19. Libraries were prepared by immunoSEQ multiplex PCR; TCRdb keeps only in-frame clonotypes and omits some of them. The table records about 160,000 clones, less than 85% of them present only once. The sample taken for sequencing was peripheral blood. The receptors derive from a human donor with acute or convalescent COVID-19. The donor label of this sample is uncertain.

V and J are TRBV5-1 and TRBJ1-1; D possibly corresponds to TRBD1 (6 bases). V lost 10 bases and J 0 bases, leaving 25 bases between the germline ends. This CDR3 has 17 residues. Per germline, CDR1 SGHRS and CDR2 YFSETQ. The CDR3 coding sequence is TGCGCCCGCCGGGGGGGGGCGGTAGGGACGATGAACACTGAAGCTTTCTTT. Protein product: CARRGGAVGTMNTEAFF.

The V and J genes are TRBV18 and TRBJ1-1; 10 nucleotides match TRBD1. The CDR3 is 14 amino acids. Per germline, CDR1 KGHSH and CDR2 LQKENI. V shed 3 bases, J shed 6 bases, and the junction held 4 bases outside the gene matches. Here the CDR3 reads CASSPGQGVSEAFF. CDR3 nucleotide sequence: TGTGCCAGCTCACCCGGACAGGGGGTATCTGAAGCTTTCTTT.

The chain couples TRBV11-2 to TRBJ1-1, with D possibly being TRBD1 (6 bases). CDR3 length: 16 residues. Germline lookup yields CDR1 SGHAT and CDR2 FQNNGV. Trimming cost V 4 bases and J 1 base, with 16 bases left between them. DNA for the CDR3: TGTGCCAGCAGCTCAACTCCGGGACAACCGAACACTGAAGCTTTCTTT. Residues: CASSSTPGQPNTEAFF.

The V and J genes are TRBV19 and TRBJ1-2, with 7 nucleotides matching TRBD1. The CDR3 runs 14 residues. V lost 5 bases and J lost 5; bases outside the gene matches: 8. Germline CDR1 is LNHDA and CDR2 is SQIVND (reference sequence). DNA of the CDR3: TGTGCCAGTAGTTTCTCTGGGACAGTATATGGCTACACCTTC. Protein product: CASSFSGTVYGYTF.

The gene calls are TRBV15 and TRBJ1-2; tentative D call: TRBD1 (6 bases). The CDR3 is 16 residues long. Germline V CDR1 and CDR2: LNHNV, YYDKDF (reference sequence). V was cut by 0 bases and J by 0 bases, with 11 bases left in between. CDR3 DNA sequence: TGTGCCACCAGCAGAGAAAGGGGGTTTACTAACTATGGCTACACCTTC. Protein sequence: CATSRERGFTNYGYTF.

The chain recombines TRBV27 with TRBJ1-5, with 7 bases lining up with TRBD1. Per germline, CDR1 MNHEY and CDR2 SMNVEV (reference sequence). Unmatched junction bases numbered 9, after V lost 4 bases and J lost 3 bases. This CDR3 is 16 amino acids long. The CDR3 sequence is CASSSYRGGPNQPQHF. The CDR3 region has the DNA TGTGCCAGCAGTTCCTACAGGGGCGGGCCCAATCAGCCCCAGCATTTT.

V is TRBV19 and J is TRBJ2-7, with TRBD1 identical over 8 bases. With the DNA end fitting TRBJ2-1 better, the J assignment may be wrong. The CDR3 has 14 residues. Looked up from germline, CDR1 is LNHDA and CDR2 is SQIVND (reference sequence). The DNA for the CDR3 is TGTGCCAGTAGTATCGGGACAGGTTACAATGAGCAGTTCTTC. Amino acid sequence: CASSIGTGYNEQFF.

In nucleotides, the CDR3 is TGTGCCAGCAGCTTATTAGGGGTAATGGCAGATACGCAGTATTTT. Translated, it gives CASSLLGVMADTQYF. This sequence joins TRBV7-9 and TRBJ2-3; possible D gene TRBD1, 5 bases. The V end was cut by 2 bases, the J end by 4 bases, with 13 bases between. This CDR3 contains 15 residues. Germline V lookup: CDR1 SEHNR, CDR2 FQNEAQ (reference sequence).

This chain connects TRBV19 to TRBJ1-1; D remains unclear. The CDR3 is made up of 14 amino acids. Trimming removed 3 bases at V and 4 bases at J, with 12 bases between. Germline V gives CDR1 LNHDA, CDR2 SQIVND (reference sequence). Here the CDR3 reads CASSIQAGGTEAFF. The CDR3 bases are TGTGCCAGTAGTATCCAGGCAGGAGGCACTGAAGCTTTCTTT.

The V call is TRBV7-6, the J call TRBJ2-5; D is possibly TRBD2 (5 bases). The CDR3 loop spans 14 amino acids. V lost 6 bases to trimming and J lost 1 base, with 12 bases between them. CDR1 and CDR2 (germline): SGHVS, FNYEAQ. The CDR3 loop is CASRLTGVQETQYF. As DNA, the CDR3 is TGTGCCAGCAGGCTAACCGGGGTCCAAGAGACCCAGTACTTC.

The chain has TRBV7-2 and TRBJ1-1; D is possibly TRBD1 (5 bases). Germline V lookup: CDR1 SGHTA, CDR2 FQGNSA. This CDR3 has 14 residues. The V and J ends lost 1 base and 4 bases respectively, with 10 bases between them. CDR3 sequence: CASSLVGGATEAFF. CDR3 bases: TGTGCCAGCAGCTTAGTCGGAGGGGCCACTGAAGCTTTCTTT.

The CDR3 is CASSYSSGRGRGNQPQHF. The CDR3 coding sequence is TGTGCCAGCAGTTACTCGTCGGGTCGTGGTCGCGGCAATCAGCCCCAGCATTTT. The gene calls are TRBV6-2 or TRBV6-3 and TRBJ1-5; D not resolved. CDR3 length equals 18 residues. With 0 bases removed from V and 2 bases from J, the gap between germline ends came to 17 bases. In germline, CDR1 is MNHEY, CDR2 SVGEGT.

A single count supports this clone. The chain has TRBV7-2 and TRBJ2-5, with 8 bases aligning to TRBD2. V was pared by 1 base and J by 10 bases, with 14 bases of the junction left unmatched. The CDR3 extends over 16 amino acids. Looked up from germline, CDR1 is SGHTA and CDR2 is FQGNSA. The CDR3 nucleotides are TGTGCCAGCAGCTTAGGCGGGGGGAAGAACTCTCTCAACCAGTACTTC. Amino acids: CASSLGGGKNSLNQYF.

V and J are TRBV27 and TRBJ2-5; 8 nucleotides agree with TRBD2. Germline assignment: CDR1 MNHEY and CDR2 SMNVEV (reference sequence). Trimming at V came to 5 bases and at J to 3 bases, leaving 17 bases not matched to a gene. This CDR3 spans 18 amino acids. This CDR3 reads CASSPRRFQSGGEETQYF. The CDR3 nucleotides read TGTGCCAGCAGTCCTCGACGATTCCAGAGCGGGGGTGAAGAGACCCAGTACTTC.